This TCR beta chain was sequenced for a study of cytotoxic CD8 clonotypes in ibrutinib-treated CLL. Turning to the study itself: Complete response was seen in 2 patients and partial in some 25; approximately 12 progressed and roughly 15 stayed remitted after a median approximately 70 months. Whole-study findings and limits: Baseline-level clonality went beyond age-matched healthy donors and moved in step with circulating CD8+ T-cell counts. Sustained-remission patients were sampled at one set of times and progressing patients at different ones. Private clonotypes, not public ones, expanded at ibrutinib response.

This CDR3 is 16 amino acids long. Germline trimming cut 8 bases from V and 0 bases from J; bases unmatched to any gene: 10. Looked up from germline, CDR1 is WSHSY and CDR2 is SAAADI. Note on this clone: The antigen is undetermined.

Only in-frame clones appear in the TCRdb table, and some are missing; sequencing was by immunoSEQ multiplex PCR. Seen here are about 160,000 clones, 81% observed once, and the top ten hold roughly 1.9%. The sample here was PBMCs, taken after 12 months of ibrutinib treatment. The chain employs TRBV10-2 and TRBJ2-1; 7 positions agree with TRBD2. The source of this sequence is a human donor with chronic lymphocytic leukemia. CDR3 amino acids: CASAGLGGYSYNEQFF. As DNA, the CDR3 is TGCGCCAGCGCAGGACTAGGCGGTTACTCCTACAATGAGCAGTTCTTC.